The sample holds one count of the clone carrying this TCR beta chain. Its target is unknown. The record originates from a study of shared clonotypes between healthy human individuals. Each PCR replicate from the sorted subsets contained about 200 ng DNA, which is about 30,000 T cell genomes. Sequencing used immunoSEQ multiplex PCR; TCRdb keeps in-frame clones, though not all of them. The sample records approximately 2,000,000 clones, about nine tenths being singletons. Study-level results: The rarefaction results pointed to incomplete sorted-subset sequencing despite large depth.

The CDR3 extends over 16 amino acids. Trimming took off 1 base at V and 0 bases at J, with 13 bases between the two ends. Germline V lookup: CDR1 SGHDT, CDR2 YYEEEE. The clonotype originates from a man between 18 and 29 years old in good health. Some clones in this sample may be carry-over from other donors' samples. Sequencing input: naive CD4+ T cells from PBMCs. Subset given: CD45RA+ positively selected. This chain links TRBV5-6 with TRBJ1-1; D not certain. CDR3 amino acids: CASSLMGSLMNTEAFF. The CDR3 coding sequence is TGTGCCAGCAGCTTGATGGGCAGCCTAATGAACACTGAAGCTTTCTTT.